This TCR beta chain was sequenced for a study of T cells after yellow fever vaccination. The length of the CDR3 is 14 residues. Between the trimmed V and J ends, which lost 4 bases and 5 bases, there was a span of 12 bases. Per germline, CDR1 SGHKS and CDR2 YYEKEE (reference sequence). This clonotype was found a few times. The TCR cDNA carried a universal primer site and UMIs from 5'RACE template switching. TCRdb ran MiXCR on the 5' RACE reads and lists one entry per CDR3 protein. This sample has around 610,000 distinct CDR3 sequences, with about 14% found just once. This sequence originates from a man aged 30 to 39 who received the YFV17D yellow fever vaccine. The chain joins TRBV5-5 to TRBJ2-2, with D tentatively TRBD2 (6 bases). This material consisted of PBMCs, taken on the day of the yellow fever booster vaccination. The CDR3: CASSPSGLTGELFF. Here the CDR3 DNA reads TGTGCCAGCAGCCCGAGCGGGTTGACCGGGGAGCTGTTTTTT.